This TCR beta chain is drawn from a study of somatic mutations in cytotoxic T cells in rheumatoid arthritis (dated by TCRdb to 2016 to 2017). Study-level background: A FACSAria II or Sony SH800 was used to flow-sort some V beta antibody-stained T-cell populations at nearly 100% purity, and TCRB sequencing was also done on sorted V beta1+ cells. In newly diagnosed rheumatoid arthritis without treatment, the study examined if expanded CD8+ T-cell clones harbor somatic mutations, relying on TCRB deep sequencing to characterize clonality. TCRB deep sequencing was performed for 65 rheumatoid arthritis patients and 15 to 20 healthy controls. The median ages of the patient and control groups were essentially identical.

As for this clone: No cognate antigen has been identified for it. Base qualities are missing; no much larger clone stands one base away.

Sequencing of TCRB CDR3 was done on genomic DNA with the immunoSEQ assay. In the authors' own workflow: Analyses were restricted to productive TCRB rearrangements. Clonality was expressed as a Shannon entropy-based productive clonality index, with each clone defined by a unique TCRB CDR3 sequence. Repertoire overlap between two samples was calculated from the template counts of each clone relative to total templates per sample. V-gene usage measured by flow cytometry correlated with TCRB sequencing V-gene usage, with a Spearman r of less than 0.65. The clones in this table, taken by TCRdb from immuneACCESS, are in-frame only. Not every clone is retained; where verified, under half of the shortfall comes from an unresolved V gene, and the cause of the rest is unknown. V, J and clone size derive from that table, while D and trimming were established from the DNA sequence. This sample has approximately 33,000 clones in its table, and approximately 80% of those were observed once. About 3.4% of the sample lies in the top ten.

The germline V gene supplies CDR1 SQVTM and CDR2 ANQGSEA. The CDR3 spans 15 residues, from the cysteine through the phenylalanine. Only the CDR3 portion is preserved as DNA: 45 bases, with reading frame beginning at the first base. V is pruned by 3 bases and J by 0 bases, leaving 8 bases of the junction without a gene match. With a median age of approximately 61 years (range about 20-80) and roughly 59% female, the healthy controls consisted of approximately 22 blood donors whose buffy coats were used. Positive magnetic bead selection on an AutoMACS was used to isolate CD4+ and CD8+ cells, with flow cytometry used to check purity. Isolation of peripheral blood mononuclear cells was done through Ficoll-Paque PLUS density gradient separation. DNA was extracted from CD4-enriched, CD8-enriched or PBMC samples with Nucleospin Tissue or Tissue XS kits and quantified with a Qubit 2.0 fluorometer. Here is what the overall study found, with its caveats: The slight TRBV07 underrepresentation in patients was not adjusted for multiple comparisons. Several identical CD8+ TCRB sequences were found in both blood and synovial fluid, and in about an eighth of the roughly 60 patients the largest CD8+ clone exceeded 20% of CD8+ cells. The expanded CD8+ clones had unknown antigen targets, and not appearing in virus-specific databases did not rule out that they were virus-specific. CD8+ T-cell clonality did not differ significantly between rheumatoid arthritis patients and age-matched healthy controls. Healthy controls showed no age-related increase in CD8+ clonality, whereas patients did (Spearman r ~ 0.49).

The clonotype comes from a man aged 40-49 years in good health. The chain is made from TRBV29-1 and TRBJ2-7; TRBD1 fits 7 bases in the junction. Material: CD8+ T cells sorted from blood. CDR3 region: CSVELDRKSSYEQYF. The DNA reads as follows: TGCAGCGTTGAGCTGGACAGGAAGAGCTCCTACGAGCAGTACTTC.